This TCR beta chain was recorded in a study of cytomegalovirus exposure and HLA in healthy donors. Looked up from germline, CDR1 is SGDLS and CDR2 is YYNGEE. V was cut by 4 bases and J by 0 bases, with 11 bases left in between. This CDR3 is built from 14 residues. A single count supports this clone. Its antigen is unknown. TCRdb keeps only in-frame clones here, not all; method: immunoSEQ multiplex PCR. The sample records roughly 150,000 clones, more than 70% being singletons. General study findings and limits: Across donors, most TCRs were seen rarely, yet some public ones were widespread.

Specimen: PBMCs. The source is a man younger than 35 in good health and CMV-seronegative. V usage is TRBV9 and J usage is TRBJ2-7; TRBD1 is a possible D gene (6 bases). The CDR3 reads CASSPRDNSYEQYF. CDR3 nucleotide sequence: TGTGCCAGCAGCCCTCGGGACAACTCCTACGAGCAGTACTTC. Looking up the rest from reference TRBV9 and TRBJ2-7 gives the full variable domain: DSGVTQTPKHLITATGQRVTLRCSPRSGDLSVYWYQQSLDQGLQFLIQYYNGEERAKGNILERFSAQQFPDLHSELNLSSLELGDSALYFCASSPRDNSYEQYFGPGTRLTVT.